This entry features one T cell receptor beta chain sequence. The record originates from a study of blood T cell repertoires in COVID-19. Study details: Collection of acute and convalescent COVID-19 samples took place in the United States, Italy and Spain. Sources were T cells, B-cell-depleted T cells, or PBMCs; the material itself was cDNA or gDNA.

Authors' processing steps: Counts of nucleated cells, estimated from reference gene primer amplification, were obtained. Assay: immunoSEQ multiplex PCR; the TCRdb copy retains only in-frame clones and omits some. Clone size and the V and J calls come from that table; the DNA yielded D and trimming. Of about 220,000 clones in the sample, 80% were seen once. V lost 0 bases and J lost 2, with 11 bases in between. CDR1 is SGHRS, CDR2 YFSETQ, per germline. The CDR3 consists of 15 residues. Sequencing was carried out using peripheral blood. The chain links TRBV5-1 to TRBJ2-5, with D possibly being TRBD2 (6 bases). The receptor was derived from a human donor in a cohort sampled during active COVID-19. The CDR3 is CASSLAGGPQETQYF. CDR3 DNA: TGCGCCAGCAGCTTGGCCGGGGGACCTCAAGAGACCCAGTACTTC.